This T cell receptor (beta chain) appears in the sequencing data of a study of T cell changes during pregnancy in multiple sclerosis. Sequenced by immunoSEQ multiplex PCR; TCRdb stores in-frame clones only, minus some. The sample consists of 65,000 to 85,000 clones, about 90% of them appearing once. The CDR3 length is 14 residues. Looked up from germline, CDR1 is MNHNS and CDR2 is SASEGT. The germline V and J ends were trimmed by 4 bases and 7 bases, with 16 bases remaining between them. Material: peripheral blood, obtained after pregnancy. The sequence derives from a female donor in good health, enrolled as a control in a pregnancy study. V is TRBV6-1 and J is TRBJ1-2; a possible D gene is TRBD1 (6 bases). DNA for the CDR3: TGTGCCAGCAGTGTCGGACAGCCCGTGGCTGGCTACACCTTC. The encoded protein is CASSVGQPVAGYTF.